These 3 T cell receptor beta chains originate from one sample sequenced in a study of blood T cell repertoires in COVID-19. Method: immunoSEQ multiplex PCR; TCRdb's copy keeps in-frame clones and lacks some. The sample includes 200,000 to 300,000 clones, around nine tenths of them seen just once. The sample was peripheral blood. Receptor source: a man aged 35 to 55 who had recovered from COVID-19.

The chain joins TRBV7-9 to TRBJ1-1; D may be TRBD1 (6 bases). The CDR3 extends over 14 amino acids. CDR1 is SEHNR, CDR2 FQNEAQ, per germline (reference sequence). Trimming left V 3 bases short and J 4 bases short, with 12 bases between. In nucleotides, the CDR3 is TGTGCCAGCAGCTTCGGGGGGCTTGTCACTGAAGCTTTCTTT. Translating it yields CASSFGGLVTEAFF.

The genes are TRBV6-5 and TRBJ2-3; 7 bases fit TRBD2. CDR1 is MNHEY, CDR2 SVGAGI, per germline. Losses at the gene ends were 10 bases for V and 2 bases for J; bases not matched to a gene: 6. CDR3 length: 13 residues. CDR3 sequence (DNA): TGTGCCACTCGCCGGGACTACACAGATACGCAGTATTTT. It yields the protein CATRRDYTDTQYF.

The CDR3 spells CASSLETGWISGANVLTF. The CDR3 nucleotides are TGTGCCAGCAGCTTGGAAACAGGGTGGATCTCTGGGGCCAACGTCCTGACTTTC. This sequence joins TRBV5-4 and TRBJ2-6; weak D call: TRBD1 (6 bases). The CDR3 is 18 residues long. Trimming removed 0 bases at V and 0 bases at J, with 13 bases between. Germline V gene data show CDR1 as SGHNT and CDR2 as YYREEE (reference sequence).